What follows are 11 T cell receptor beta chains derived from one specimen sequenced in a study of T cell responses to AZD1222 COVID-19 vaccine. Method: immunoSEQ multiplex PCR; TCRdb's copy keeps in-frame clones and lacks some. The data show around 76,000 clones, roughly 81% seen once. The sequences come from peripheral blood, collected on day 0 of AZD1222 vaccination. The receptors come from an adult in good health.

This rearrangement joins TRBV5-1 to TRBJ2-2; 7 positions match TRBD1. Germline V gene lookup returns CDR1 SGHRS and CDR2 YFSETQ. CDR3 length equals 15 residues. Unmatched junction bases numbered 8, after V lost 4 bases and J lost 5 bases. CDR3 protein: CASSAQGPTTGELFF. The DNA of the CDR3 is TGCGCCAGCAGCGCACAGGGGCCCACTACCGGGGAGCTGTTTTTT.

The rearrangement uses TRBV27 and TRBJ2-7, with 13 bases that match TRBD2. J was trimmed by 1 base and V by 5 bases; bases with no gene match: 8. The CDR3 loop spans 17 amino acids. Germline lookup yields CDR1 MNHEY and CDR2 SMNVEV (reference sequence). DNA of the CDR3: TGTGCCAGCAGTCGAAAGACTAGCGGGGGGACTTCCTACGAGCAGTACTTC. Translation: CASSRKTSGGTSYEQYF.

CDR3 coding DNA: TGTGCCAGCAGCCTCGGGGAGGGAATCTATGGCTACACCTTC. It specifies CASSLGEGIYGYTF. The V and J genes are TRBV5-8 and TRBJ1-2; D remains ambiguous. The germline CDR1 and CDR2 sequences are SGHTS and YDEGEE. V lost 4 bases and J lost 4, with 14 bases in between. This CDR3 has 14 residues.

The gene calls are TRBV7-2 and TRBJ1-1, with 7 bases aligning to TRBD1. In germline, CDR1 is SGHTA, CDR2 FQGNSA. CDR3 size: 15 residues. The J segment lost 5 bases and the V segment lost 3 bases, leaving 9 bases of the junction unmatched. The CDR3 reads CASSLRSRGETEAFF. CDR3 sequence (DNA): TGTGCCAGCAGCTTGAGGTCCAGGGGGGAGACTGAAGCTTTCTTT.

This clone was detected many times. The gene calls are TRBV5-4 and TRBJ1-2; D call uncertain. CDR1 SGHNT and CDR2 YYREEE come from the germline V gene (reference sequence). The CDR3 consists of 13 residues. V was clipped by 7 bases and J by 4 bases, with 14 bases between them. CDR3 sequence reads: CASAPDGIYGYTF. In DNA form, the CDR3 reads TGTGCCAGCGCCCCGGATGGAATCTATGGCTACACCTTC.

The chain carries TRBV11-2 and TRBJ2-2; 12 positions match TRBD2. The V and J ends lost 3 bases and 4 bases, in that order; junction bases with no gene match: 6. CDR1 and CDR2 (germline): SGHAT, FQNNGV. CDR3 length equals 17 residues. In DNA, the CDR3 is TGTGCCAGCAGCTTTTTGGGACTAGCGGGTGCCACCGGGGAGCTGTTTTTT. The encoded protein is CASSFLGLAGATGELFF.

This clone was seen only a few times. The chain is built from TRBV5-5 and TRBJ2-1, with a weak D call TRBD2 (6 bases). This CDR3 has 12 amino acids. CDR1 and CDR2 (germline): SGHKS, YYEKEE (reference sequence). Trimming cost V 4 bases and J 7 bases, with 9 bases left between them. CDR3 sequence: CASSVRGNEQFF. The CDR3 DNA reads as TGTGCCAGCAGCGTACGGGGGAATGAGCAGTTCTTC. The full variable domain, with the rest looked up from reference TRBV5-5 and TRBJ2-1, is DAGVTQSPTHLIKTRGQQVTLRCSPISGHKSVSWYQQVLGQGPQFIFQYYEKEERGRGNFPDRFSARQFPNYSSELNVNALLLGDSALYLCASSVRGNEQFFGPGTRLTVL.

The chain has TRBV3-1 (or the pseudogene TRBV3-2) and TRBJ1-5, with no clear D. This CDR3 region has 14 residues. V dropped 1 base and J dropped 7 bases, with 11 bases sitting between them. Germline CDR1 and CDR2: LGHDT and YNNKEL (reference sequence). DNA of the CDR3: TGTGCCAGCAGCCAAGCGAGGGTTGGGCAGCCCCAGCATTTT. Encoded protein: CASSQARVGQPQHF.

The chain joins TRBV7-2 to TRBJ1-3; TRBD1 is a possible D gene (5 bases). From germline, CDR1 is SGHTA and CDR2 FQGNSA. V lost 6 bases and J 7 bases, leaving 10 bases between the germline ends. The CDR3 is 12 residues long. DNA of the CDR3: TGTGCCAGCAGACTCGGGGGTAACACCATATATTTT. This gives the protein CASRLGGNTIYF. Drawing the rest from reference TRBV7-2 and TRBJ1-3, the complete variable domain is GAGVSQSPSNKVTEKGKDVELRCDPISGHTALYWYRQSLGQGLEFLIYFQGNSAPDKSGLPSDRFSAERTGGSVSTLTIQRTQQEDSAVYLCASRLGGNTIYFGEGSWLTVV.

The chain employs TRBV27 and TRBJ2-3; 7 bases line up with TRBD1. CDR1 is MNHEY, CDR2 SMNVEV, per germline (reference sequence). The CDR3 length is 15 residues. V shed 8 bases, J shed 0 bases, and the junction held 8 bases outside the gene matches. The CDR3 DNA reads TGTGCCAGCTCAGGGGGTAGAACGAGCACAGATACGCAGTATTTT. This encodes CASSGGRTSTDTQYF.

This clone was found once. The chain joins TRBV7-2 to TRBJ2-7; D call uncertain. The CDR3 has 14 residues. Germline values: CDR1 SGHTA, CDR2 FQGNSA. Deletions cut 3 bases from V and 0 bases from J, with 9 bases between. CDR3 residues: CASSFSYSSYEQYF. The CDR3 DNA reads TGTGCCAGCAGCTTCTCCTATAGCTCCTACGAGCAGTACTTC.